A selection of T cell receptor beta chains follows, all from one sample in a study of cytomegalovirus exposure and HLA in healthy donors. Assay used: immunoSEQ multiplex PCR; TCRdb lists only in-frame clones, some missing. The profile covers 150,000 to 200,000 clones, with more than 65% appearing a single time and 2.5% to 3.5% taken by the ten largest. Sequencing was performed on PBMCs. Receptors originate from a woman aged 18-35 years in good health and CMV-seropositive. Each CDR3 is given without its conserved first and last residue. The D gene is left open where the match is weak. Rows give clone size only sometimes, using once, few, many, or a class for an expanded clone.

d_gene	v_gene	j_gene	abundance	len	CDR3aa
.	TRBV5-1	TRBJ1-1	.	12	ASSLGGSNTEAF
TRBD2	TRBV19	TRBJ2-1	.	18	ASTPTQTSGGARVRNEQF
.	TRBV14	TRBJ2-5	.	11	ASSQFPSGTQY
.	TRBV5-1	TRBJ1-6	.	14	AINHSWPGRISPLH
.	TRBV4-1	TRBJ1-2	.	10	ASSLPRGGYT
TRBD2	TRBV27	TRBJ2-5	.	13	ARCRLAGVQETQY
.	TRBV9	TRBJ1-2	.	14	ASSPQQVQTNYGYT
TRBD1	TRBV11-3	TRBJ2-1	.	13	ASSPTRGPYNEQF
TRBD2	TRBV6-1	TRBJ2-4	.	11	ASSPSGVNIQY
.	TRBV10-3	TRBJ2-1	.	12	AISENFPGVEQF
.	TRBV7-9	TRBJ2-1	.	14	ASSFPGGRGGSEQF
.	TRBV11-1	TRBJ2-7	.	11	ASIGQSSYEQY
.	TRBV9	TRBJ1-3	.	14	ASSHNEGRFGNTIY
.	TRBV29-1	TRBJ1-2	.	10	SVEELNYGYT
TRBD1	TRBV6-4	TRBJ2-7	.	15	ASSAPSPGQGVYEQY
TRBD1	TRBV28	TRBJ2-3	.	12	ASRGTGFTDTQY
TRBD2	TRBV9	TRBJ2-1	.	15	ASSPQGRGTRGDEQF
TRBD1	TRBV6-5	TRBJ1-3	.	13	ASRETGYPGNTIY
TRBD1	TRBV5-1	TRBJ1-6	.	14	ASSLFDRGINSPLH
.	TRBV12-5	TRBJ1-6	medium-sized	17	ASGRGIQQGPPHNSPLH
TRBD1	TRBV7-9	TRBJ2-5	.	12	ASSLGQGQETQY
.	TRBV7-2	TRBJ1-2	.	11	ASSLGGAGGYT
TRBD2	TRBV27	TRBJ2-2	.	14	ASSFGGGRRSGELF
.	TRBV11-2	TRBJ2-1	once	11	ASSLSSYNEQF
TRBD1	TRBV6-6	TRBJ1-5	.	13	ASSYLDRGEQPQH
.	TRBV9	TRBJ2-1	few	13	ASSVGGEAYNEQF
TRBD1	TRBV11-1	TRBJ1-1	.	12	ASSSTGQVTEAF
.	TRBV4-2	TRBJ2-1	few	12	ASSQGWQFNEQF
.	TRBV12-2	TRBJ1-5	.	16	ASRLALSWAIIIQPQH
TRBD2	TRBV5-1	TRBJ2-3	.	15	ASSLTTSGRRTDTQY